This T cell receptor (delta chain) was recovered during a study of Vδ1+ human thymocytes. This clone has a handful of counts. Antigen unknown. The sorted cells were CD3+ Vdelta1+ Vdelta2- thymocytes from alphabeta-depleted thymus. Vdelta1+ thymocyte sorts reached between roughly 96% and 99.6% purity. Extracted RNA was reverse transcribed into cDNA. Multiplex PCR used pooled V-gene forward primers and a constant-region reverse primer to amplify CDR3s. TCRdb applied CATT to the multiplex PCR reads for clone calling. The data hold 20,000 to 25,000 delta-chain clones, with 25% to 30% observed a single time. Deletions cut 4 bases from V and 3 bases from J, with 39 bases between. The CDR3 contains 23 residues. The V gene's germline CDR1 is TSWWSYY and CDR2 QGS. Study results and caveats: Thymic TRG and TRD repertoires appeared highly polyclonal, with Gaussian CDR3 length distributions. Roughly 22% of thymic delta-chain sequences were Vdelta2, with few Vdelta3, unlike blood Vdelta1+ controls. Bulk repertoire data may be misinterpreted because of unexpected Vdelta2 sequences.

Sequencing used Vdelta1+ gamma-delta thymocytes from the thymus. The sample's subset: FACS-sorted CD3+ TCRalphabeta- TCRVdelta1+ TCRVdelta2- thymocytes. This receptor was obtained from a boy under three years old who had congenital heart surgery. This chain uses TRDV1 with TRDJ1; the D gene is possibly TRDD2 (6 bases). The CDR3 sequence is CALGVPLPQGLPLPRPHADKLIF. CDR3 nucleotide sequence: TGTGCTCTTGGGGTGCCGCTTCCTCAGGGACTCCCCCTCCCTCGCCCCCACGCCGATAAACTCATCTTT.